The 6 T cell receptor beta chains presented below share a single source sample, sequenced in a study of OX40 agonist ivuxolimab in advanced cancers. Profiled with immunoSEQ multiplex PCR; TCRdb holds only in-frame clones, not every one. Among some 64,000 clones, approximately 91% were seen once, and the ten largest hold around 19%. Specimen: CD4+ or CD8+ T cells sorted from blood, collected in a trial of the OX40 agonist ivuxolimab. The origin of the receptors is an adult with an advanced solid tumor such as melanoma, head and neck, liver or kidney cancer.

This chain uses TRBV7-9 with TRBJ1-2, with a tentative D call TRBD1 (6 bases). Trimming took 6 bases from V and 8 from J, leaving 19 bases between them. CDR1 is SEHNR and CDR2 is FQNEAQ in the germline V gene (reference sequence). The CDR3 is 14 amino acids. This CDR3 reads CASRQRTGAGGYTF. CDR3 sequence (DNA): TGTGCCAGCAGACAACGTACGGGGGCGGGCGGCTACACCTTC.

The CDR3 is CASSSPTSGGGNEQFF. CDR3 bases: TGTGCCAGCAGCTCTCCGACTAGCGGGGGGGGCAATGAGCAGTTCTTC. This chain joins TRBV7-9 and TRBJ2-1; TRBD2 agrees at 14 bases. V was pared by 4 bases and J by 6 bases, with 5 bases of the junction left unmatched. Germline V gene sequence: CDR1 SEHNR, CDR2 FQNEAQ (reference sequence). The CDR3 is 16 amino acids.

The V and J genes are TRBV19 and TRBJ2-1; D may be TRBD1 (6 bases). The CDR3 is made up of 12 amino acids. Germline V gives CDR1 LNHDA, CDR2 SQIVND (reference sequence). Trimming stripped 6 bases from V and 7 bases from J, with 10 bases between. CDR3 bases: TGTGCCAGTAGGACAGGTACGAATGAGCAGTTCTTC. Translating gives CASRTGTNEQFF.

V gene TRBV7-6 combines with J gene TRBJ1-1; no clear D gene. This CDR3 has 16 residues. CDR1 is SGHVS, CDR2 FNYEAQ, per germline. The V and J ends lost 4 bases and 0 bases respectively, with 15 bases between them. The CDR3 region is CASSSRATDLNTEAFF. The CDR3 nucleotides are TGTGCCAGCAGCTCCCGCGCGACGGACCTGAACACTGAAGCTTTCTTT.

The chain couples TRBV21-1 to TRBJ2-7; the table calls TRBD2, which could not be checked here. TRBV21-1 is a known pseudogene. The CDR3 extends over 16 amino acids. CDR3 loop: CASITKSGTNFYEQYF. The CDR3 bases are TGTGCCAGCATTACGAAATCCGGGACTAACTTCTACGAGCAGTACTTC.

This rearrangement joins TRBV28 to TRBJ2-7, with D perhaps TRBD2 (6 bases). In germline, CDR1 is MDHEN, CDR2 SYDVKM. The length of the CDR3 is 14 residues. Deletions cut 6 bases from V and 0 bases from J, with 12 bases between. The CDR3: CASSPGGSSYEQYF. In DNA, the CDR3 is TGTGCCAGCAGCCCTGGGGGGAGCTCCTACGAGCAGTACTTC.